One sample yielded the 23 T cell receptor beta chains listed below, sequenced in a study of beta chain features in type 1 diabetes. Study-wide results and limits: Type 1 diabetes patients had TCRB CDR3s that were shorter (moderately but significantly so) in all four CD4+ subsets.

The investigators reverse transcribed all of the isolated RNA, so they sequenced expressed TCRB transcripts. The table came from immunoSEQ multiplex PCR; TCRdb's copy has only in-frame clones and leaves some out. This repertoire shows 120,000 or so clones, 15% to 20% found once; its top ten account for around 2.5%. The antigens these receptors bind are not known. The sample taken for sequencing was central memory CD4+ T cells from blood. Source of these receptors: a man aged 18 to 35 with type 1 diabetes.

This clone came up a few times. This chain links TRBV30 with TRBJ2-5, with D possibly TRBD1 on 5 matching bases. Between the trimmed V and J ends, which lost 5 bases and 4 bases, there was a span of 17 bases. Germline V lookup: CDR1 GTSNPN, CDR2 SVGIG (reference sequence). The CDR3 is 14 amino acids. CDR3 amino acids: CAWAPGYTGETQYF. CDR3 nucleotides: TGTGCCTGGGCTCCAGGGTATACAGGAGAGACCCAGTACTTC.

This rearrangement joins TRBV11-2 to TRBJ2-7; 12 bases align to TRBD2. Germline CDR1 SGHAT, CDR2 FQNNGV. There are 18 residues in the CDR3. The J segment lost 1 base and the V segment lost 5 bases, leaving 12 bases of the junction unmatched. CDR3 DNA sequence: TGTGCCAGCAGCCCCTTTGAGCGCGGACTAGCGGGATCCTACGAGCAGTACTTC. Translating gives CASSPFERGLAGSYEQYF.

This chain connects TRBV30 to TRBJ2-5; D is undetermined. The CDR3 has 13 amino acids. V was pared by 0 bases and J by 4 bases, with 9 bases between. Germline V gene data show CDR1 as GTSNPN and CDR2 as SVGIG (reference sequence). The CDR3 region is CAWSVRMGETQYF. Written as DNA, the CDR3 is TGTGCCTGGAGTGTACGGATGGGAGAGACCCAGTACTTC.

This clone was detected ten times or more. The chain joins TRBV30 to TRBJ2-1; 7 nucleotides agree with TRBD2. The CDR3 has 11 residues. V shed 5 bases and J 7 bases; nucleotides not matched to a gene: 2. Germline V gene lookup returns CDR1 GTSNPN and CDR2 SVGIG (reference sequence). The CDR3 loop is CAWWEGNEQFF. The DNA of the CDR3 is TGTGCCTGGTGGGAGGGGAATGAGCAGTTCTTC.

Concerning this clone itself: A much larger clone differs from this one at a single base, so this may be a read error. Other DNA sequences in the same sample also yield this CDR3. The chain employs TRBV2 and TRBJ2-7; D not certain. V gave up 0 bases and J gave up 4 bases, with 1 base separating them. The CDR3 covers 11 residues. The germline V gene has CDR1 SNHLY and CDR2 FYNNEI. The CDR3 coding sequence is TGTGCCAGCAGTGAAGCGTACGAGCAGTACTTC. This translates into CASSEAYEQYF.

This clone was found many times. The chain has TRBV19 and TRBJ1-5; 8 positions match TRBD1. This CDR3 has 16 amino acids. Trimming took 6 bases from V and 3 from J; bases not matched to a gene: 10. Germline-derived CDR1 and CDR2 are LNHDA and SQIVND (reference sequence). Written as DNA, the CDR3 is TGTGCCAGTAGGGACTCTCCAGGGGGCGTCAATCAGCCCCAGCATTTT. Translated: CASRDSPGGVNQPQHF.

This clone was observed at least ten times. V and J are TRBV10-3 and TRBJ2-1, with D possibly TRBD2 on 6 matching bases. This CDR3 comprises 13 residues. Per the germline V gene, CDR1 is ENHRY and CDR2 is SYGVKD. Trimming shortened V by 7 bases and J by 7 bases, and 14 bases separated the two germline ends. CDR3 in amino acids: CAINRESGNEQFF. DNA of the CDR3: TGTGCCATCAACCGGGAGTCAGGGAATGAGCAGTTCTTC.

A word on this clone: The germline gene is not matched at one end of the junction; a read error may be the cause. V is TRBV4-2 and J is TRBJ1-1; D unclear. Germline values: CDR1 LGHNA, CDR2 YNFKEQ. The CDR3 is 14 amino acids. The CDR3 loop is CSSSQVSRDTEAFF. For the CDR3, the DNA is TGTTCCAGCAGCCAAGTGTCCAGAGACACTGAAGCTTTCTTT.

The chain employs TRBV27 and TRBJ1-1; no reliable D call. The CDR3 totals 15 residues. V lost 5 bases to trimming and J lost 2 bases, with 15 bases between them. CDR1 and CDR2 from the germline V gene are MNHEY and SMNVEV (reference sequence). The CDR3 here is CASSTVDRHNTEAFF. Written as DNA, the CDR3 is TGTGCCAGCAGTACTGTGGACCGTCATAACACTGAAGCTTTCTTT.

This clone was counted a few times. The chain combines TRBV4-2 with TRBJ1-6; 7 positions agree with TRBD1. In germline, CDR1 is LGHNA, CDR2 YNFKEQ. The CDR3 consists of 17 residues. Losses at the gene ends were 1 base for V and 10 bases for J; bases not matched to a gene: 13. The CDR3 is CASSQGITGARGSPLHF. The CDR3 DNA sequence: TGTGCCAGCAGCCAAGGGATTACAGGGGCCAGAGGGTCACCCCTCCACTTT.

This clone was detected ten times or more. This chain joins TRBV5-1 and TRBJ2-7, with TRBD1 matching over 9 bases. The CDR3 is 14 amino acids. V lost 4 bases to trimming and J lost 2 bases; unmatched junction nucleotides: 4. CDR1 and CDR2 (germline): SGHRS, YFSETQ. The CDR3 protein is CASSEGTGPYEQYF. In DNA form, the CDR3 reads TGCGCCAGCAGCGAAGGGACAGGGCCCTACGAGCAGTACTTC.

This clone was seen more than once but under ten times. J is TRBJ2-5 and V is TRBV30; 11 bases are a match to TRBD1. Germline values: CDR1 GTSNPN, CDR2 SVGIG (reference sequence). There are 15 residues in the CDR3. Trimming at V came to 2 bases and at J to 4 bases, leaving 6 bases not matched to a gene. DNA for the CDR3: TGTGCCTGGAGTCTGGGACAGGGGGGACCAGAGACCCAGTACTTC. As protein: CAWSLGQGGPETQYF.

The sample holds a few counts of this clone. The rearrangement uses TRBV7-2 and TRBJ2-7; TRBD1 is a possible D gene (6 bases). The V and J ends lost 3 bases and 1 base respectively, with 10 bases between them. From germline, CDR1 is SGHTA and CDR2 FQGNSA. The CDR3 is 14 amino acids. The CDR3 here is CASSFSRGSYEQYF. The CDR3 bases are TGTGCCAGCAGCTTTTCTAGGGGGTCCTACGAGCAGTACTTC.

This clone occurred a few times. The chain has TRBV7-9 and TRBJ2-2; D is uncertain. This CDR3 region has 15 residues. CDR1 SEHNR and CDR2 FQNEAQ come from the germline V gene (reference sequence). Trimming cost V 1 base and J 0 bases, with 6 bases left between them. DNA of the CDR3: TGTGCCAGCAGCTTAGGGGTGGCGAACACCGGGGAGCTGTTTTTT. Translation: CASSLGVANTGELFF.

This chain links TRBV7-2 with TRBJ2-5, with D possibly being TRBD2 (5 bases). This CDR3 comprises 15 residues. V gave up 1 base and J gave up 2 bases, with 11 bases separating them. Germline values: CDR1 SGHTA, CDR2 FQGNSA. CDR3 amino acids: CASSLGLGRQETQYF. Written as DNA, the CDR3 is TGTGCCAGCAGCTTAGGACTTGGGAGACAAGAGACCCAGTACTTC.

This clone has just a few counts. V is TRBV4-1 and J is TRBJ2-5; D is ambiguous. V lost 4 bases and J lost 2, with 8 bases in between. The germline V gene encodes CDR1 MGHRA and CDR2 YSYEKL. CDR3 length equals 13 residues. The CDR3 DNA reads TGCGCCAGCAGCCTGTTGACGCAAGAGACCCAGTACTTC. Residues: CASSLLTQETQYF.

This chain joins TRBV2 and TRBJ2-5; the D is unclear. With 8 bases removed from V and 0 bases from J, the gap between germline ends came to 4 bases. The germline CDR1 and CDR2 sequences are SNHLY and FYNNEI. CDR3 length: 11 residues. The CDR3 loop is CASEYQETQYF. The CDR3 DNA is TGTGCCAGCGAATACCAAGAGACCCAGTACTTC.

This clone has a handful of counts. The V call is TRBV19, the J call TRBJ2-1; the D gene is possibly TRBD1 (6 bases). This CDR3 is 13 amino acids long. Germline loops: CDR1 LNHDA, CDR2 SQIVND (reference sequence). Trimming removed 5 bases from V and 3 bases from J, with 8 bases in between. This CDR3 reads CASSEGHYNEQFF. The CDR3 nucleotides are TGTGCCAGTAGTGAGGGACACTACAATGAGCAGTTCTTC. The variable domain in full, completed from reference TRBV19 and TRBJ2-1, reads DGGITQSPKYLFRKEGQNVTLSCEQNLNHDAMYWYRQDPGQGLRLIYYSQIVNDFQKGDIAEGYSVSREKKESFPLTVTSAQKNPTAFYLCASSEGHYNEQFFGPGTRLTVL.

This clone has a count of ten or more. Other nucleotide sequences from this sample produce the same CDR3. The chain employs TRBV5-1 and TRBJ2-5, with D possibly being TRBD1 (6 bases). The V gene's germline CDR1 is SGHRS and CDR2 YFSETQ. CDR3 length: 17 amino acids. V lost 4 bases, J lost 5 bases, and 24 bases lay in between. Here the CDR3 reads CASSVSPLGGLSETQYF. CDR3 sequence (DNA): TGCGCCAGCAGCGTATCACCCTTAGGGGGTCTATCGGAGACCCAGTACTTC.

The J gene is TRBJ1-2, the V gene TRBV4-1, with 10 positions matching TRBD1. Germline V gene data show CDR1 as MGHRA and CDR2 as YSYEKL. The V segment lost 1 base and the J segment 2 bases; nucleotides outside the gene matches: 4. This CDR3 has 16 residues. CDR3: CASSQVLGQGNYGYTF. In nucleotides, the CDR3 is TGCGCCAGCAGCCAAGTCCTGGGACAGGGGAACTATGGCTACACCTTC.

The chain employs TRBV6-5 and TRBJ1-2; D uncertain. Germline V lookup: CDR1 MNHEY, CDR2 SVGAGI. CDR3 length: 14 amino acids. V was pared by 1 base and J by 10 bases, with 16 bases between. CDR3 DNA sequence: TGTGCCAGCAGTTACTTTTTCTCCGGGAAGAACTACACCTTC. This sequence encodes CASSYFFSGKNYTF.

This clone was counted ten times or more. CDR3 coding DNA: TGTGCCTGGAGTACCCCAGAGACCCAGTACTTC. Translating gives CAWSTPETQYF. This chain uses TRBV30 with TRBJ2-5; D not certain. Trimming left V 2 bases short and J 4 bases short, with 5 bases between. The CDR3 runs to 11 residues. Germline V CDR1 and CDR2: GTSNPN, SVGIG (reference sequence). The full variable domain, its missing parts supplied by reference TRBV30 and TRBJ2-5, is SQTIHQWPATLVQPVGSPLSLECTVEGTSNPNLYWYRQAAGRGLQLLFYSVGIGQISSEVPQNLSASRPQDRQFILSSKKLLLSDSGFYLCAWSTPETQYFGPGTRLLVL.

This clone showed up just a few times. V is TRBV6-5 and J is TRBJ1-2; TRBD1 matches at 10 bases. Germline loops: CDR1 MNHEY, CDR2 SVGAGI. The CDR3 runs to 11 residues. With 8 bases clipped from V and 7 bases from J, the junction kept 1 base outside the gene matches. For the CDR3, the DNA is TGTGCCAGCGGGGACAGGGGTGGCTACACCTTC. The encoded protein is CASGDRGGYTF.